The source of this TCR beta chain is a study of T cell responses to AZD1222 COVID-19 vaccine. Whole-study findings and limits: Sampling that yielded the repertoires occurred only after the peak T cell response. Dominant at 160-218 and 743-854, vaccine-associated CD4 TCRs also spanned spike. Clonal diversity was possibly underestimated, and the donors were mostly white British, with more females.

The repertoire was sequenced with immunoSEQ multiplex PCR; TCRdb's copy has only in-frame clones and lacks some. The sample has 120,000 to 150,000 clones, about 93% seen once. With regard to this clone: What it binds is not known.

The CDR3 spans 16 residues. CDR1 is MNHEY and CDR2 is SVGAGI in the germline V gene. Deletions cut 3 bases from V and 5 bases from J, with 18 bases between. This material consisted of peripheral blood, taken on day 0 of AZD1222 vaccination. This chain connects TRBV6-5 to TRBJ2-3, with a possible D match to TRBD2 (5 bases). The clonotype comes from an adult in good health. CDR3 in amino acids: CASSYGSRTAQDTQYF. In DNA, the CDR3 is TGTGCCAGCAGTTATGGGTCTAGGACTGCCCAAGATACGCAGTATTTT.